The rows below give T cell receptor beta chains drawn from one sample of a study of blood T cells in healthy people across ages. TCRdb recomputed calls from the 5' RACE reads with MiXCR, one row per CDR3 protein. Among a few hundred thousand distinct CDR3 sequences listed, 27% were seen once. These data also formed part of another study, on T cells of mothers and their children.

What was sequenced was blood. The origin of the receptors is a boy under 10 years old in good health. Both conserved end residues are part of each CDR3. The D gene is left open where the match is weak. Clone size appears in some rows only: once, few, many, or a class for an expanded clone.

D	V	size	J	CDR3	DNA
TRBD2	TRBV10-3	few	TRBJ2-7	CAISEGGTSRREQYF	TGTGCCATCAGTGAAGGAGGGACTAGCCGGCGGGAGCAGTACTTC
NA	TRBV27	few	TRBJ1-5	CASSASTGYQPQHF	TGTGCCAGCAGTGCCTCAACAGGGTATCAGCCCCAGCATTTT
TRBD1	TRBV10-2	few	TRBJ2-7	CASRATGGYEQYF	TGCGCCAGCAGGGCGACAGGGGGCTACGAGCAGTACTTC
TRBD1	TRBV12-3/TRBV12-4	NA	TRBJ2-7	CASSRGQGYEQYF	TGTGCCAGCAGTCGGGGACAGGGCTACGAGCAGTACTTC
TRBD1	TRBV27	NA	TRBJ1-5	CASSLSGTGDQPQHF	TGTGCCAGCAGTTTATCCGGGACAGGCGACCAGCCCCAGCATTTT
TRBD1	TRBV7-9	few	TRBJ1-2	CASRPGGSGYGYTF	TGTGCCAGCAGGCCAGGGGGGTCTGGATATGGCTACACCTTC
NA	TRBV5-1	NA	TRBJ2-7	CASSFQDSGVEQYF	TGCGCCAGCAGCTTCCAGGATAGCGGCGTGGAGCAGTACTTC
NA	TRBV7-2	few	TRBJ2-7	CASSLGLPVKQYF	TGTGCCAGCAGCCTGGGACTCCCGGTCAAGCAGTACTTC
NA	TRBV6-5	NA	TRBJ1-2	CASSLYRQALKDGYTF	TGTGCCAGCAGTTTATATAGACAGGCTTTAAAGGATGGCTACACCTTC
TRBD2	TRBV12-3/TRBV12-4	many	TRBJ2-1	CASSFSAGGNEQFF	TGTGCCAGCAGTTTCTCGGCGGGGGGCAATGAGCAGTTCTTC
NA	TRBV20-1	NA	TRBJ2-4	CSARLGLIQYF	TGCAGTGCTAGATTGGGTCTCATTCAGTACTTC
NA	TRBV18	few	TRBJ2-1	CASSRTRDNEQFF	TGTGCCAGCTCACGCACTAGGGACAATGAGCAGTTCTTC
NA	TRBV7-9	few	TRBJ2-6	CASSRGAGLYSGANVLTF	TGTGCCAGCAGCCGAGGAGCAGGCCTTTACTCTGGGGCCAACGTCCTGACTTTC
TRBD1	TRBV27	NA	TRBJ1-2	CASSIDRANYGYTF	TGTGCCAGCAGCATTGACAGGGCTAACTATGGCTACACCTTC
NA	TRBV7-2	NA	TRBJ1-3	CASSQNTGPGNTIYF	TGTGCCAGCAGCCAAAACACAGGGCCTGGAAACACCATATATTTT
NA	TRBV7-2	few	TRBJ2-5	CASSLDWTASPTYETQYF	TGTGCCAGCAGCTTAGATTGGACCGCGTCCCCGACCTACGAGACCCAGTACTTC
TRBD2	TRBV3-1	NA	TRBJ2-2	CASSQDFLAGDTGELFF	TGTGCCAGCAGCCAAGATTTCCTAGCGGGGGACACCGGGGAGCTGTTTTTT
TRBD1	TRBV29-1	NA	TRBJ2-5	CSVVWDRGSETQYF	TGCAGCGTTGTTTGGGACAGGGGGAGTGAGACCCAGTACTTC
NA	TRBV15	NA	TRBJ1-2	CATSRETENYGYTF	TGTGCCACCAGCAGAGAAACGGAGAACTATGGCTACACATTC
TRBD2	TRBV12-3/TRBV12-4	NA	TRBJ2-1	CASSGTSGLYNEQFF	TGTGCCAGCAGCGGGACTAGCGGCCTTTACAATGAGCAGTTCTTC
NA	TRBV7-9	NA	TRBJ2-2	CASSVKWELFF	TGTGCCAGCAGCGTAAAATGGGAGCTGTTTTTT
NA	TRBV12-5	many	TRBJ1-3	CASGPWTAAGNTIYF	TGTGCTAGTGGTCCCTGGACAGCTGCTGGAAACACCATATATTTT
NA	TRBV7-3	NA	TRBJ2-5	CASSVGLTETQYF	TGTGCCAGCAGCGTGGGACTCACCGAGACCCAGTACTTC
NA	TRBV12-3/TRBV12-4	NA	TRBJ2-7	CASSWDGLYEQYF	TGTGCCAGCAGTTGGGACGGACTCTACGAGCAGTACTTC
NA	TRBV4-3	few	TRBJ1-2	CASSQVLGIYGYTF	TGCGCCAGCAGCCAAGTTCTGGGAATCTATGGCTACACCTTC
TRBD2	TRBV12-3/TRBV12-4	NA	TRBJ2-2	CASSLEAVAGVSGELFF	TGTGCCAGCAGTTTAGAAGCTGTCGCGGGAGTATCCGGGGAGCTGTTTTTT
NA	TRBV19	few	TRBJ1-5	CASSIAPPTNQPQHF	TGTGCCAGTAGTATAGCCCCCCCAACCAATCAGCCCCAGCATTTT
NA	TRBV10-1	NA	TRBJ1-1	CASNRTVAGRMNTEAFF	TGCGCCAGCAACCGGACAGTGGCCGGGAGAATGAACACTGAAGCTTTCTTT
TRBD1	TRBV27	NA	TRBJ2-1	CASSYGDRAHEQFF	TGTGCCAGCAGTTACGGGGACAGGGCACATGAGCAATTCTTC
TRBD2	TRBV20-1	few	TRBJ2-3	CSAKREPTDTQYF	TGCAGTGCGAAGCGGGAGCCCACAGATACGCAGTATTTT
NA	TRBV13	few	TRBJ1-1	CASSLSPSILNTEAFF	TGTGCCAGCAGCTTATCGCCCAGTATATTGAACACTGAAGCTTTCTTT
NA	TRBV12-3/TRBV12-4	NA	TRBJ2-5	CASSPGTSRGEQYF	TGTGCCAGCAGCCCTGGGACTTCCCGAGGGGAGCAGTACTTC
NA	TRBV15	few	TRBJ2-5	CATSRGFGGAIQETQYF	TGTGCCACCAGCAGAGGTTTTGGCGGGGCGATCCAAGAGACCCAGTACTTC
TRBD2	TRBV12-3/TRBV12-4	few	TRBJ2-1	CASFMPGGASYNEQFF	TGTGCCAGTTTTATGCCCGGGGGGGCATCCTACAATGAGCAGTTCTTC
TRBD2	TRBV12-3/TRBV12-4	NA	TRBJ2-2	CASSSQGGRAGELFF	TGTGCCAGCAGTTCCCAAGGAGGGAGGGCCGGGGAGCTGTTTTTT
TRBD1	TRBV29-1	many	TRBJ1-1	CSVVTGRNTEAFF	TGCAGCGTTGTGACAGGGAGGAACACTGAAGCTTTCTTT
TRBD1	TRBV7-6	few	TRBJ2-5	CASSFGQGPWETQYF	TGTGCCAGCAGCTTCGGACAGGGCCCGTGGGAGACCCAGTACTTC
TRBD1	TRBV30	NA	TRBJ1-1	CAWSVMQGAAEAFF	TGTGCCTGGAGTGTAATGCAGGGGGCAGCTGAAGCTTTCTTT
TRBD2	TRBV7-9	NA	TRBJ2-5	CASSPQLAEQETQYF	TGTGCCAGCAGCCCCCAACTAGCGGAACAAGAGACCCAGTACTTC
NA	TRBV3-1	few	TRBJ2-5	CASGQDGSRETQYF	TGTGCCAGCGGCCAAGATGGCTCTCGGGAGACCCAGTACTTC
TRBD2	TRBV12-3/TRBV12-4	NA	TRBJ2-1	CASRQREVHNEQFF	TGTGCCAGCAGGCAGCGGGAGGTCCACAATGAGCAGTTCTTC
TRBD2	TRBV6-5	NA	TRBJ2-5	CASSSSGSFQETQYF	TGTGCCAGCAGTAGTAGCGGGAGCTTCCAAGAGACCCAGTACTTC
TRBD2	TRBV20-1	NA	TRBJ2-7	CSARAGTRPYEQYF	TGCAGTGCCAGAGCCGGGACTAGACCCTACGAGCAGTACTTC
TRBD1	TRBV15	NA	TRBJ1-4	CATREDRGSEKLFF	TGTGCCACCAGAGAGGACAGGGGAAGTGAAAAACTGTTTTTT
TRBD2	TRBV4-2	few	TRBJ2-5	CASSLRLADQETQYF	TGTGCCAGCAGCTTGCGACTAGCGGACCAAGAGACCCAGTACTTC
TRBD1	TRBV19	NA	TRBJ2-7	CASTVGQGDYEQYF	TGTGCCAGTACCGTCGGACAGGGAGACTACGAGCAGTACTTC
TRBD2	TRBV12-3/TRBV12-4	NA	TRBJ2-1	CASSLWTSGPNEQFF	TGTGCCAGCAGTTTATGGACTAGCGGGCCCAATGAGCAGTTCTTC
TRBD2	TRBV5-5	NA	TRBJ2-1	CASSPSGFPYNEQFF	TGTGCCAGCAGCCCTAGCGGGTTCCCCTACAATGAGCAGTTCTTC
TRBD1	TRBV9	NA	TRBJ1-5	CASSARWRGPIYGQPQHF	TGTGCCAGCAGCGCCCGTTGGAGGGGGCCGATTTACGGTCAGCCCCAGCATTTT
NA	TRBV27	few	TRBJ1-2	CASRWGSDGYTF	TGTGCCAGCAGGTGGGGGTCCGATGGCTACACCTTC
NA	TRBV2	few	TRBJ2-1	CASSELGFDEQFF	TGTGCCAGCAGTGAACTGGGGTTTGATGAGCAGTTCTTC
TRBD2	TRBV7-2	NA	TRBJ2-7	CASSLGRLAVYYEQYF	TGTGCCAGCAGCTTAGGGAGACTAGCGGTGTACTACGAGCAGTACTTC
NA	TRBV7-9	NA	TRBJ2-1	CASSSLPGTGYNEQFF	TGTGCCAGCAGCTCCCTTCCCGGGACGGGGTACAATGAGCAGTTCTTC
TRBD1	TRBV5-4	NA	TRBJ2-2	CASSLVQGATGELFF	TGTGCCAGCAGCTTGGTTCAGGGGGCCACCGGGGAGCTGTTTTTT
NA	TRBV7-2	NA	TRBJ1-4	CASSPQTGATNEKLFF	TGTGCCAGCAGCCCTCAAACAGGAGCAACTAATGAAAAACTGTTTTTT